This entry describes one T cell receptor beta chain. The data were taken from a study of shared clonotypes between healthy human individuals. The data were produced by immunoSEQ multiplex PCR, yet TCRdb's version contains in-frame clones alone and is incomplete. This sample carries over a million clones, about 77% of them seen once, and the ten largest clones take over 1.3%. What was sequenced was memory CD4+ T cells sorted from blood. Subset indicated: CD45RA-negative fraction. This TCR was sampled from a man between 18 and 35 years old in good health.

In DNA form, the CDR3 reads TGTGCCAGCAGTGAATATGGCGGGACAGGGGGAGAAAAACTGTTTTTT. Its translation is CASSEYGGTGGEKLFF. J is TRBJ1-4 and V is TRBV25-1; 11 bases match TRBD1. Trimming took 0 bases from V and 8 from J; bases not matched to a gene: 5. Germline CDR1 reads MGHDK; CDR2 reads SYGVNS. The CDR3 contains 16 residues.